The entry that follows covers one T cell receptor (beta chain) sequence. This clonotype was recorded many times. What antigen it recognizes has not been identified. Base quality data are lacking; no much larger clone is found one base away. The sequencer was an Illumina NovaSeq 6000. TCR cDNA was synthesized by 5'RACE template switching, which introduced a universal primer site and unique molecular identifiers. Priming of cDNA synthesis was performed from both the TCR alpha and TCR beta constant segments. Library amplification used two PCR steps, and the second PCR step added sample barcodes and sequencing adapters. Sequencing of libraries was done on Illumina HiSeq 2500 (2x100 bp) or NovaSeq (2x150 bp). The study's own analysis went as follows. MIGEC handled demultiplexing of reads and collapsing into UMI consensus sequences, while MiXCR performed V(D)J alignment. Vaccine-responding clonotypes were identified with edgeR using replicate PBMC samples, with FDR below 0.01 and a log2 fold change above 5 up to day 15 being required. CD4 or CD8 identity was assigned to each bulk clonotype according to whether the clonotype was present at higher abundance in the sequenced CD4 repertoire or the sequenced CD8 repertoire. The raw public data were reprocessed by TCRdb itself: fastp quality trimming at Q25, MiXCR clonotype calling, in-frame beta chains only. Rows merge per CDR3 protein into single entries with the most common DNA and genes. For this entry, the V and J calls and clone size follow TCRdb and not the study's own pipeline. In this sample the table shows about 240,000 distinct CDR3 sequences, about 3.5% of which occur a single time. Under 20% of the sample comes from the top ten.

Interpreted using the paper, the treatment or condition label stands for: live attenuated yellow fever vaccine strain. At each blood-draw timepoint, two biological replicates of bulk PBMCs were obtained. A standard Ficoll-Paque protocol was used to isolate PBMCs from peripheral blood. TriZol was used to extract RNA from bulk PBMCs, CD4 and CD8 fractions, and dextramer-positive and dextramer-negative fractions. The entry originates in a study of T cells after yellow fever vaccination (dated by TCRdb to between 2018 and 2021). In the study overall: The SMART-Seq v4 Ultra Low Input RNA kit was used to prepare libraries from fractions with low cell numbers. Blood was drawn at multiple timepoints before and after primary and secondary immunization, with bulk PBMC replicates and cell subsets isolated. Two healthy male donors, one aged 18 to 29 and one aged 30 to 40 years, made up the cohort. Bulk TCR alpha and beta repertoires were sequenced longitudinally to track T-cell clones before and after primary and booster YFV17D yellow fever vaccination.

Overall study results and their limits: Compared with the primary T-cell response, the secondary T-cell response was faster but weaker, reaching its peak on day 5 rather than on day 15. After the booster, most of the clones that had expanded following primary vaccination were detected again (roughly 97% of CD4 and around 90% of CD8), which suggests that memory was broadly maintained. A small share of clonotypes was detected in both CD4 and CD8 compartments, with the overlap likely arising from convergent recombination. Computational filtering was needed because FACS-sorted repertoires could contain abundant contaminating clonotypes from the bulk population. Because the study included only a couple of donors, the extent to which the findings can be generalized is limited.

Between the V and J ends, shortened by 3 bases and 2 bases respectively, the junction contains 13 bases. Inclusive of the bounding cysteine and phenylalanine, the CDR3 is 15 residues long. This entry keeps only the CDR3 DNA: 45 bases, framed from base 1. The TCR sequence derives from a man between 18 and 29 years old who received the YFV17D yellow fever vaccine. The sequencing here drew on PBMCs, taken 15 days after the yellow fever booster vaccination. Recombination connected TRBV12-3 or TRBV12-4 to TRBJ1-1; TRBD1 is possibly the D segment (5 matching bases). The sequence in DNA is TGTGCCAGCAGTTTCGGGGACCCATCAAACACTGAAGCTTTCTTT. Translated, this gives CASSFGDPSNTEAFF.